This T cell receptor beta chain was sequenced in a study of blood T cell repertoires in COVID-19. Study context: Italy, Spain and the United States were the sources of the convalescent and acute COVID-19 samples. PBMCs, B-cell-depleted T cells, or T cells provided the cDNA or gDNA that made up the material.

Germline CDR1 KGHDR, CDR2 SFDVKD. This CDR3 spans 14 amino acids. Trimming stripped 6 bases from V and 1 base from J, with 8 bases between. As processed by the authors: Counts of nucleated cells, estimated from reference gene primer amplification, were obtained. Sequencing used immunoSEQ multiplex PCR; TCRdb keeps in-frame clones, though not all of them. The V and J calls and clone size come from that table; D and trimming were worked out from the DNA. The sample carries about 170,000 clones, approximately 83% recorded once. Sequenced input: peripheral blood. This clonotype was obtained from a man between 65 and 85 years old with active or convalescent COVID-19. The chain is built from TRBV24-1 and TRBJ2-2; possibly TRBD2 for D (5 bases). The CDR3 reads CATSKAGNTGELFF. The DNA of the CDR3 is TGTGCCACCAGTAAGGCGGGGAACACCGGGGAGCTGTTTTTT.